A single sample is the source of the 18 T cell receptor beta chains below, sequenced in a study of cytomegalovirus exposure and HLA in healthy donors. The PCR contained 60 Vbeta and 13 Jbeta primers. Clones were sequenced by immunoSEQ multiplex PCR, and TCRdb holds only the in-frame ones, with some missing. The table has 130,000 to 150,000 clones, 73% seen once. The specimen was PBMCs. The receptor set was obtained from a woman aged 40 to 55 in good health and CMV-seronegative.

The chain recombines TRBV15 with TRBJ2-3; D might be TRBD2 (5 bases). CDR1 is LNHNV, CDR2 YYDKDF, per germline (reference sequence). V lost 6 bases and J lost 0, with 10 bases in between. The length of the CDR3 is 14 residues. The CDR3 DNA reads as TGTGCCACCAGGAGGGAGATTAGCACAGATACGCAGTATTTT. This gives the protein CATRREISTDTQYF. The complete variable domain, with remaining parts taken from reference TRBV15 and TRBJ2-3, reads DAMVIQNPRYQVTQFGKPVTLSCSQTLNHNVMYWYQQKSSQAPKLLFHYYDKDFNNEADTPDNFQSRRPNTSFCFLDIRSPGLGDTAMYLCATRREISTDTQYFGPGTRLTVL.

The V gene is TRBV4-3, the J gene TRBJ1-3; D gene uncertain. Germline V gives CDR1 LGHNA, CDR2 YSLEER. The CDR3 runs to 16 residues. V was trimmed by 0 bases and J by 3 bases, leaving 12 bases between them. This chain's CDR3 is CASSQDSGSVGNTIYF. CDR3 in DNA: TGCGCCAGCAGCCAAGATTCGGGTTCCGTTGGAAACACCATATATTTT.

This sequence joins TRBV4-1 and TRBJ2-2; maybe TRBD2 (6 bases). V gave up 4 bases and J gave up 1 base, with 13 bases separating them. Germline-derived CDR1 and CDR2 are MGHRA and YSYEKL. The CDR3 totals 16 residues. CDR3: CASSPRAGQNTGELFF. Written as DNA, the CDR3 is TGCGCCAGCAGCCCGAGGGCGGGGCAGAACACCGGGGAGCTGTTTTTT.

J is TRBJ2-1 and V is TRBV27, with TRBD1 identical over 7 bases. CDR1 and CDR2 (germline): MNHEY, SMNVEV (reference sequence). This CDR3 has 15 amino acids. The V gene end was trimmed by 6 bases and the J gene end by 3 bases; junction bases not matched to a gene: 8. The CDR3 loop is CASRPGQSIYNEQFF. For the CDR3, the DNA is TGTGCCAGCAGGCCGGGACAGAGCATCTACAATGAGCAGTTCTTC.

The V and J genes are TRBV2 and TRBJ1-5, with 9 bases lining up with TRBD1. J lost 4 bases, V lost 6 bases, and 13 bases had no gene match. Germline CDR1 SNHLY, CDR2 FYNNEI. The CDR3 contains 17 residues. The CDR3: CASSKDRGLDLNQPQHF. The CDR3 DNA reads TGTGCCAGCAGCAAGGACAGGGGCCTTGACCTTAATCAGCCCCAGCATTTT.

The gene calls are TRBV7-6 and TRBJ2-5; unclear D gene. The CDR3 has 16 residues. Germline V lookup: CDR1 SGHVS, CDR2 FNYEAQ. Trimming removed 1 base at V and 0 bases at J, with 12 bases between. CDR3: CASSLGALPNQETQYF. In DNA form, the CDR3 reads TGTGCCAGCAGCTTAGGGGCGCTCCCCAACCAAGAGACCCAGTACTTC.

V usage is TRBV5-1 and J usage is TRBJ1-6; 7 nucleotides agree with TRBD1. The CDR3 covers 16 residues. Germline V gene data show CDR1 as SGHRS and CDR2 as YFSETQ. After removal of 3 bases from V and 5 bases from J, the junction contained 8 bases not matched to a gene. In DNA, the CDR3 is TGCGCCAGCAGCTCCCATCCCGGGACAGATAATTCACCCCTCCACTTT. As protein: CASSSHPGTDNSPLHF.

CDR3 in amino acids: CASSSRRRGDEQYV. In DNA form, the CDR3 reads TGTGCCAGCAGTTCTCGTCGTAGGGGCGACGAGCAGTACGTC. The chain carries TRBV27 and TRBJ2-7; D possibly corresponds to TRBD1 (5 bases). Trimming took 4 bases from V and 5 from J, leaving 15 bases between them. Germline CDR1 and CDR2: MNHEY and SMNVEV (reference sequence). The CDR3 is 14 amino acids.

The CDR3 region has the DNA TGTGCCAGCATTCCCACAGGGGGCGGTCAGCCCCAGCATTTT. This codes for CASIPTGGGQPQHF. The V gene is TRBV28, the J gene TRBJ1-5; 9 nucleotides align to TRBD1. The CDR3 contains 14 residues. V shed 7 bases, J shed 6 bases, and the junction held 7 bases outside the gene matches. Looked up from germline, CDR1 is MDHEN and CDR2 is SYDVKM.

V usage is TRBV2 and J usage is TRBJ1-4; 8 bases align to TRBD1. J gave up 6 bases and V 5 bases, and 5 bases lay outside the gene matches. Germline-derived CDR1 and CDR2 are SNHLY and FYNNEI. The CDR3 covers 14 residues. For the CDR3, the DNA is TGTGCCAGCAGTCGACAGGGGCTAGATGAAAAACTGTTTTTT. Its translation: CASSRQGLDEKLFF.

V and J are TRBV5-4 and TRBJ1-1; 9 nucleotides agree with TRBD1. Germline loops: CDR1 SGHNT, CDR2 YYREEE (reference sequence). The V gene end was trimmed by 4 bases and the J gene end by 6 bases; junction bases not matched to a gene: 7. This CDR3 spans 14 amino acids. The CDR3: CASSPDRGISEAFF. CDR3 DNA sequence: TGTGCCAGCAGCCCTGACAGGGGGATTTCTGAAGCTTTCTTT.

This chain connects TRBV6-1 to TRBJ1-2; no clear D. The germline V gene has CDR1 MNHNS and CDR2 SASEGT. The CDR3 contains 11 residues. The ends were cut back, 11 bases at V and 4 bases at J, with 11 bases in the middle. For the CDR3, the DNA is TGTGCCGTCCAACAGAGCTATGGCTACACCTTC. It yields the protein CAVQQSYGYTF.

This chain links TRBV6-1 with TRBJ2-3; a possible D gene is TRBD2 (6 bases). This CDR3 has 18 residues. The V end was cut by 3 bases, the J end by 3 bases, with 22 bases between. The germline CDR1 and CDR2 sequences are MNHNS and SASEGT. The CDR3 region has the DNA TGTGCCAGCAGTGATGCTTGGGGAGGACCTGCGGGTACAGATACGCAGTATTTT. Translated: CASSDAWGGPAGTDTQYF.

This clone is a singleton in its sample. Written as DNA, the CDR3 is TGCGCCAGCAGCTTGACAGGGGACGAGCAGTACGTC. It yields the protein CASSLTGDEQYV. The rearrangement joins TRBV5-1 to TRBJ2-7, with TRBD1 matching over 7 bases. The CDR3 loop spans 12 amino acids. The J segment lost 5 bases and the V segment lost 1 base, leaving 0 bases of the junction unmatched. Per the germline V gene, CDR1 is SGHRS and CDR2 is YFSETQ.

This rearrangement joins TRBV5-6 to TRBJ2-1; 11 bases are shared with TRBD2. V was pared by 1 base and J by 5 bases, with 5 bases of the junction left unmatched. This CDR3 comprises 16 residues. Germline V gives CDR1 SGHDT, CDR2 YYEEEE. The CDR3 reads CASSLLASGGNNEQFF. CDR3 DNA sequence: TGTGCCAGCAGCTTGTTGGCTAGCGGGGGGAACAATGAGCAGTTCTTC.

Regarding this clone: At one of its ends the junction is not consistent with the germline gene, which may arise from a read error. This rearrangement joins TRBV20-1 to TRBJ2-3; no clear D. The germline V gene has CDR1 DFQATT and CDR2 SNEGSKA (reference sequence). This CDR3 region has 9 residues. CDR3 sequence reads: CSASTLSGF. Here the CDR3 DNA reads TGCAGTGCTAGCACTCTGTCGGGTTTT.

The CDR3 DNA follows: TGTGCCAGCAGCTTGAAGCAACTGGTCGGGGAGCTGTTTTTT. This gives the protein CASSLKQLVGELFF. This chain links TRBV11-2 with TRBJ2-2; unclear D gene. Germline assignment: CDR1 SGHAT and CDR2 FQNNGV. Trimming stripped 3 bases from V and 7 bases from J, with 12 bases between. The CDR3 consists of 14 residues.

V is TRBV19 and J is TRBJ1-2; the D gene is possibly TRBD1 (6 bases). The germline V gene encodes CDR1 LNHDA and CDR2 SQIVND (reference sequence). The length of the CDR3 is 13 residues. V was cut by 5 bases and J by 2 bases, with 9 bases left in between. The DNA of the CDR3 is TGTGCCAGTAGTTACAGGGCGAACTATGGCTACACCTTC. Translation: CASSYRANYGYTF.